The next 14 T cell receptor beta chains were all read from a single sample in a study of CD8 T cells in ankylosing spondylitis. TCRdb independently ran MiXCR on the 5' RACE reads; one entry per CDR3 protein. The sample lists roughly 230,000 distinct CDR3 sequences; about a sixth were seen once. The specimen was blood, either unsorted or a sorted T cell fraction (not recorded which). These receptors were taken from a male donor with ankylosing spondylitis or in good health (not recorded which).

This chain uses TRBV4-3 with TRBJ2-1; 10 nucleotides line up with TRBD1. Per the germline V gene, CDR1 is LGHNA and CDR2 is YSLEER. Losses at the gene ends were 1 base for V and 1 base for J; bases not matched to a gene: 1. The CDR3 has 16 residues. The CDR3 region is CASSQGQGASYNEQFF. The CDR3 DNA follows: TGCGCCAGCAGCCAAGGACAGGGGGCATCCTACAATGAGCAGTTCTTC.

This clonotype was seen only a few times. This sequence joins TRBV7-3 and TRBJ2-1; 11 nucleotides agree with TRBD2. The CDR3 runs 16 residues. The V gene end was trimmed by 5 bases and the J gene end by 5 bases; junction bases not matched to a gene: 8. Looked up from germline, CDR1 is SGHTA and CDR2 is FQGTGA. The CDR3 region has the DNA TGTGCCAGCAGCCTCTTACTAGCGGGAGTGAACAATGAGCAGTTCTTC. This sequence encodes CASSLLLAGVNNEQFF.

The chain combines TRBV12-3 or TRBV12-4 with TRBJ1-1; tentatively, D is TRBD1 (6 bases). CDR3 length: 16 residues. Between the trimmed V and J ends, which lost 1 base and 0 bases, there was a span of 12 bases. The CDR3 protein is CASSLDFRGMNTEAFF. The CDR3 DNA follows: TGTGCCAGCAGTTTAGACTTCAGGGGTATGAACACTGAAGCTTTCTTT.

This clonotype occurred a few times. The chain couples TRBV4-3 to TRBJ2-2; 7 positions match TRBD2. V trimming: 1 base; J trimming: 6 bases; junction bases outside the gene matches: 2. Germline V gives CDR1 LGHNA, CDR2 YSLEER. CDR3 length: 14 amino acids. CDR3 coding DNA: TGCGCCAGCAGCCAAGGGCGGGAGCCCGGGGAGCTGTTTTTT. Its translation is CASSQGREPGELFF.

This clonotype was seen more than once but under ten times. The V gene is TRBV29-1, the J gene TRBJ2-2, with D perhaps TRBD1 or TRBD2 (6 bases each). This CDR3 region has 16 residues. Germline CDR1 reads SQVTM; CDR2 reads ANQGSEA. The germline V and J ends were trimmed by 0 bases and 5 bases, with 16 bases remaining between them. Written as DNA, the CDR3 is TGCAGCGTTGAAGATAGATCGGGGGCGCATACCGGGGAGCTGTTTTTT. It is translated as CSVEDRSGAHTGELFF.

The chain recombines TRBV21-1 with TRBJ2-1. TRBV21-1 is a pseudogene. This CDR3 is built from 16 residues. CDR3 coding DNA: TGTGCCAGCAGCAAAGGGACGAGAGACTCCTACAATGAGCAGTTCTTC. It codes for CASSKGTRDSYNEQFF.

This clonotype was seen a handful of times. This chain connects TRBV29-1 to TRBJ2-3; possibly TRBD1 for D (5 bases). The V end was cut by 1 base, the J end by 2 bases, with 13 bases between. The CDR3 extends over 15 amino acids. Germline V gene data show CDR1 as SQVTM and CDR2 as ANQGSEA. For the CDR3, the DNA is TGCAGCGTTGAAGCTGGACACGAGCCCACAGATACGCAGTATTTT. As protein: CSVEAGHEPTDTQYF.

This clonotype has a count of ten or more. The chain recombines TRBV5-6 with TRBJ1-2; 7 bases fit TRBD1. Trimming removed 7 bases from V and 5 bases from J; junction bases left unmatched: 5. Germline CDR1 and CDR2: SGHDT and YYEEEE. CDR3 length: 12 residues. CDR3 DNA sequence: TGTGCCAGCCAAGACAGGGAATATGGCTACACCTTC. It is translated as CASQDREYGYTF.

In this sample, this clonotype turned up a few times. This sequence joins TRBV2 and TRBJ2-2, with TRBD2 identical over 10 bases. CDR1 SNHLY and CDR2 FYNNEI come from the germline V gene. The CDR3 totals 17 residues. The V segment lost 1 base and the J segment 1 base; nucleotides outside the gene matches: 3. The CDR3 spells CASSEVVAGGNTGELFF. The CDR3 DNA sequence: TGTGCCAGCAGTGAAGTGGTAGCGGGAGGGAACACCGGGGAGCTGTTTTTT. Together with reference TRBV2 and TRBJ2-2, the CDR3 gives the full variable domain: EPEVTQTPSHQVTQMGQEVILRCVPISNHLYFYWYRQILGQKVEFLVSFYNNEISEKSEIFDDQFSVERPDGSNFTLKIRSTKLEDSAMYFCASSEVVAGGNTGELFFGEGSRLTVL.

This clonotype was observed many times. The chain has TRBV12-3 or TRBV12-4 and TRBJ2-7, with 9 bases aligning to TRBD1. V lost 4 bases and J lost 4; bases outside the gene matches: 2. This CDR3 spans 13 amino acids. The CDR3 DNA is TGTGCCAGCAGTTCCGGGACAGGGTACGAGCAGTACTTC. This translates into CASSSGTGYEQYF.

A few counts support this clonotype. CDR3 protein: CSVVRLHKGDTEAFF. The CDR3 DNA is TGCAGCGTTGTTCGGCTGCACAAAGGGGACACTGAAGCTTTCTTT. The rearrangement uses TRBV29-1 and TRBJ1-1, with TRBD1 as a possible D gene (5 bases). The V gene's germline CDR1 is SQVTM and CDR2 ANQGSEA. V lost 4 bases to trimming and J lost 3 bases, with 18 bases between them. This CDR3 is built from 15 residues.

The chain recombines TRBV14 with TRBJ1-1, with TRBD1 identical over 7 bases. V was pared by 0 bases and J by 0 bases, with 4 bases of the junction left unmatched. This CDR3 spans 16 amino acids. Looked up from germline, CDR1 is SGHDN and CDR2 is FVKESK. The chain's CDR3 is CASSQDSGTVNTEAFF. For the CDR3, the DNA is TGTGCCAGCAGCCAAGATTCCGGGACAGTGAACACTGAAGCTTTCTTT.

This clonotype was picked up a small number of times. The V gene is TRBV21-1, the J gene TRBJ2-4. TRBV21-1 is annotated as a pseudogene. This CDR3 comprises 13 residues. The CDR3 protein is CASSPKSRDIQYF. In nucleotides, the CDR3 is TGTGCCAGCAGCCCAAAGTCGAGAGACATTCAGTACTTC.

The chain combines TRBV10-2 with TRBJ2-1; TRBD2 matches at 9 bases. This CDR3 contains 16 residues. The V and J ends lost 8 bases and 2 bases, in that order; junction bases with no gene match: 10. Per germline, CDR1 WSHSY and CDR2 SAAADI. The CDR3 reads CASHSAGGSAYNEQFF. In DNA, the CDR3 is TGCGCCAGCCATTCGGCGGGAGGGTCAGCCTACAATGAGCAGTTCTTC.